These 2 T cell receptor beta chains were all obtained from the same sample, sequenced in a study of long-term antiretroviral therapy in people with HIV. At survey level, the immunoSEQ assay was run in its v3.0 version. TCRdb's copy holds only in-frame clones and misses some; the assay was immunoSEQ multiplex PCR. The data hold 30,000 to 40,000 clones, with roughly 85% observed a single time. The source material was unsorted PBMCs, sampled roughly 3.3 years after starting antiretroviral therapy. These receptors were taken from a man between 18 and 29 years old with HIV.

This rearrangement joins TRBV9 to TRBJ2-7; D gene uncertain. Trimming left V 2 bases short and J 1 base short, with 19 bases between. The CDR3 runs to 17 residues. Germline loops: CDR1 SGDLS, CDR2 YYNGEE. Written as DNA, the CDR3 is TGTGCCAGCAGCGTGATGTCCGGCGGTCGTTTGTCCTACGAGCAGTACTTC. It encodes CASSVMSGGRLSYEQYF.

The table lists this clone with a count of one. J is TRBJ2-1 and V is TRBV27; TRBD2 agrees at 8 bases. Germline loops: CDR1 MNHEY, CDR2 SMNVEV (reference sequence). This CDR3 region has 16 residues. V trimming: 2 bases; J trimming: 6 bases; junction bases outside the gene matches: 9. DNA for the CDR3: TGTGCCAGCAGTTTAAAGAGTAGCGGGGCCTCCAATGAGCAGTTCTTC. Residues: CASSLKSSGASNEQFF.